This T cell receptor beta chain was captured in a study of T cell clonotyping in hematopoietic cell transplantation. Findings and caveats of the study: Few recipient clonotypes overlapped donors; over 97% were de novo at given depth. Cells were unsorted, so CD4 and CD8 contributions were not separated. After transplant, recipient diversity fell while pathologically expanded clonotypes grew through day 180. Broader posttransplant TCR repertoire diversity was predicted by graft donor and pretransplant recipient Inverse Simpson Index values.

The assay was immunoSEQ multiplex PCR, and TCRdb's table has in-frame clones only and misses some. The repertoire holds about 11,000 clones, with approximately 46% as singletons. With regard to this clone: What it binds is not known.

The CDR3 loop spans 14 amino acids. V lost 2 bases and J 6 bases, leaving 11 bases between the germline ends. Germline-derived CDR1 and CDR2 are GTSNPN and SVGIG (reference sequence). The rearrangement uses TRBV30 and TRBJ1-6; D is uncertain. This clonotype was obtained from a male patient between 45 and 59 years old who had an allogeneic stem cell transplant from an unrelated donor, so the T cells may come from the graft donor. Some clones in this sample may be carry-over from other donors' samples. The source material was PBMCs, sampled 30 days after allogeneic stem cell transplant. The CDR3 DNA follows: TGTGCCTGGAGTTTGGGGAGTGGTAATTCACCCCTCCACTTT. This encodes CAWSLGSGNSPLHF.